The next 8 T cell receptor beta chains were all read from a single sample in a study of identical twins. TCRdb passed the 5' RACE reads through MiXCR, listing each CDR3 protein once. The sample includes roughly 230,000 distinct CDR3 sequences, 6.5% to 9.5% of them seen just once. The same data also contributed to another study, on yellow fever vaccine responses in identical twins.

The specimen was CD8+ T cells sorted from blood. These receptors were collected from a young woman in good health.

The chain carries TRBV4-1 and TRBJ2-2; the D gene is possibly TRBD2 (6 bases). V lost 4 bases to trimming and J lost 3 bases, with 6 bases between them. This CDR3 has 13 residues. CDR1 and CDR2 (germline): MGHRA, YSYEKL. CDR3 DNA: TGCGCCAGCAGCCGGAGGGACACCGGGGAGCTGTTTTTT. It codes for CASSRRDTGELFF.

This clonotype was observed many times. The chain has TRBV29-1 and TRBJ2-3; D is possibly TRBD2 (6 bases). Deletions cut 5 bases from V and 4 bases from J, with 22 bases between. Looked up from germline, CDR1 is SQVTM and CDR2 is ANQGSEA. This CDR3 is 16 amino acids long. The DNA for the CDR3 is TGCAGCGTTTCGGGCTATCAACAGGCGGGACCAGATACGCAGTATTTT. This sequence encodes CSVSGYQQAGPDTQYF.

The V and J genes are TRBV9 and TRBJ2-7, with 7 bases that match TRBD1. After removal of 4 bases from V and 1 base from J, the junction contained 5 bases not matched to a gene. The CDR3 is 14 residues long. The germline V gene has CDR1 SGDLS and CDR2 YYNGEE. This CDR3 reads CASSTGDKSYEQYF. CDR3 nucleotides: TGTGCCAGCAGCACAGGGGACAAGTCCTACGAGCAGTACTTC.

This clonotype has more than one count but fewer than ten. This chain connects TRBV20-1 to TRBJ2-3, with 10 bases aligning to TRBD1. From germline, CDR1 is DFQATT and CDR2 SNEGSKA (reference sequence). This CDR3 contains 17 residues. V shed 1 base and J 3 bases; nucleotides not matched to a gene: 10. CDR3 residues: CSARVFSGQGVTDTQYF. The CDR3 DNA follows: TGCAGTGCTAGAGTCTTTTCCGGACAGGGGGTGACAGATACGCAGTATTTT.

Only a few counts were recorded for this clonotype. This sequence joins TRBV5-6 and TRBJ2-3, with 7 bases aligning to TRBD2. In germline, CDR1 is SGHDT, CDR2 YYEEEE. With 3 bases clipped from V and 4 bases from J, the junction kept 11 bases outside the gene matches. This CDR3 is 16 amino acids long. CDR3 DNA: TGTGCCAGCAGCTCTCTAGCGGCAGAGGTTCCAGATACGCAGTATTTT. This sequence encodes CASSSLAAEVPDTQYF.

This clonotype was observed a few times. The V and J genes are TRBV27 and TRBJ2-7; D is unresolved. V dropped 3 bases and J dropped 7 bases, with 10 bases sitting between them. The germline V gene has CDR1 MNHEY and CDR2 SMNVEV (reference sequence). The CDR3 is made up of 12 amino acids. The CDR3 sequence is CASSFWGREQYF. In DNA form, the CDR3 reads TGTGCCAGCAGTTTCTGGGGTCGTGAGCAGTACTTC.

This clonotype was picked up many times. The V gene is TRBV20-1, the J gene TRBJ2-7, with no clear D. With 4 bases removed from V and 2 bases from J, the gap between germline ends came to 6 bases. Germline CDR1 is DFQATT and CDR2 is SNEGSKA (reference sequence). The CDR3 is 11 residues long. The CDR3 spells CSAITAYEQYF. CDR3 DNA: TGCAGTGCTATAACAGCCTACGAGCAGTACTTC.

This clonotype was seen many times. A read error may produce the germline difference seen at one junction end. The genes are TRBV7-9 and TRBJ2-1, with D possibly matching TRBD2 (5 bases). Looked up from germline, CDR1 is SEHNR and CDR2 is FQNEAQ (reference sequence). The CDR3 has 13 amino acids. The CDR3 DNA follows: TGTGCCAGCAACTTAATAACGGGGAATGAGCAGTTCTTC. Its protein is CASNLITGNEQFF.